The clone carrying this TCR beta chain was seen more than once but under ten times. Its antigen is currently unknown. TCRdb re-called the 5' RACE reads with MiXCR, one entry per CDR3 protein. The data contain under 300,000 distinct CDR3 sequences, 6.7% of them seen just once; the ten biggest clones take up 1% to 1.2%. The data stem from a study of T cells after yellow fever vaccination. Whole-study context: SMART-Seq v4 Ultra Low Input handled preparation of low-cell-number fractions. Study-wide points: Within FACS-sorted repertoires, abundant clonotypes contaminating from the bulk population could be present. In post-booster samples, most primary-vaccination clones reappeared (under 98% CD4, 70% to 90% CD8). Overlap between CD4 and CD8 compartments was detected for a small share of clonotypes.

Unmatched junction bases numbered 20, after V lost 4 bases and J lost 5 bases. The CDR3 consists of 19 residues. CDR1 DFQATT and CDR2 SNEGSKA come from the germline V gene (reference sequence). The material sequenced was CD4+ T cells sorted from PBMCs, taken on the day of the yellow fever booster vaccination. The chain joins TRBV20-1 to TRBJ2-1; 10 nucleotides line up with TRBD2. This receptor was taken from a man aged 25-45 years who received the YFV17D yellow fever vaccine. DNA for the CDR3: TGCAGTGCTACCGACCAGGAACTAGCGGGAATCTTCGGACACAATGAGCAGTTCTTC. Encoded protein: CSATDQELAGIFGHNEQFF.